What follows are 9 T cell receptor beta chains derived from one specimen sequenced in a study of blood T cell repertoires in COVID-19. Some clones are missing from TCRdb's copy, which holds only in-frame ones; the method was immunoSEQ multiplex PCR. The sample has roughly 20,000 clones; approximately 90% are singletons. Sample: peripheral blood. Source of these receptors: a woman aged 80 or older with active COVID-19.

By share, this clone counts as large. This chain connects TRBV4-1 to TRBJ2-7, with 9 bases aligning to TRBD2. Germline V gene lookup returns CDR1 MGHRA and CDR2 YSYEKL. The CDR3 contains 16 residues. V dropped 2 bases and J dropped 2; count of bases not matched to a gene: 7. In DNA form, the CDR3 reads TGCGCCAGCAGCCAATCTAGCGGGGACCCTCCCTACGAGCAGTACTTC. Protein: CASSQSSGDPPYEQYF.

This clone was observed a few times. The rearrangement links TRBV4-1 to TRBJ1-5; TRBD1 aligns across 7 bases. The trim removed 4 bases at V and 6 bases at J, leaving 3 bases unmatched. Germline loops: CDR1 MGHRA, CDR2 YSYEKL. The CDR3 consists of 13 residues. Here the CDR3 DNA reads TGCGCCAGCAGCCGAGAGGGGGCTCAGCCCCAGCATTTT. Translating gives CASSREGAQPQHF.

This sequence joins TRBV6-5 and TRBJ1-1; perhaps TRBD1 as D (6 bases). The CDR3 totals 16 residues. Deletions cut 0 bases from V and 3 bases from J, with 14 bases between. The germline V gene has CDR1 MNHEY and CDR2 SVGAGI. CDR3 DNA sequence: TGTGCCAGCAGTTACTCGGGACAAGTTGCGGACACTGAAGCTTTCTTT. Protein product: CASSYSGQVADTEAFF.

The V call is TRBV7-6, the J call TRBJ2-1; D possibly corresponds to TRBD2 (6 bases). The germline V gene has CDR1 SGHVS and CDR2 FNYEAQ. The CDR3 is 16 residues long. V was clipped by 3 bases and J by 4 bases, with 16 bases between them. The CDR3 DNA is TGTGCCAGCAGCTTGGAAGCGGGCGGCCTATACAATGAGCAGTTCTTC. Amino acids: CASSLEAGGLYNEQFF.

The chain uses TRBV11-2 and TRBJ1-2, with D perhaps matching TRBD1 (5 bases). This CDR3 spans 13 amino acids. Germline V gene data show CDR1 as SGHAT and CDR2 as FQNNGV. The V end lost 5 bases, the J end lost 3 bases, and 10 bases lay between the germline ends. The DNA of the CDR3 is TGTGCCAGCAGCCCCGGGGGGGACTATGGCTACACCTTC. Amino acid sequence: CASSPGGDYGYTF.

The chain couples TRBV9 to TRBJ1-2, with TRBD1 matching 8 bases. CDR1 and CDR2 (germline): SGDLS, YYNGEE. The V segment lost 4 bases and the J segment 4 bases; nucleotides outside the gene matches: 9. The CDR3 consists of 15 residues. The CDR3 here is CASSPRTGRTYGYTF. CDR3 nucleotide sequence: TGTGCCAGCAGCCCCAGGACAGGGCGGACCTATGGCTACACCTTC.

The rearrangement links TRBV29-1 to TRBJ2-2, with TRBD2 matching 7 bases. The J segment lost 6 bases and the V segment lost 8 bases, leaving 18 bases of the junction unmatched. CDR3 length equals 16 residues. Germline CDR1 SQVTM, CDR2 ANQGSEA. CDR3: CSFTGDPWGGAGELFF. The CDR3 DNA reads TGCAGCTTCACGGGCGACCCTTGGGGGGGGGCCGGGGAGCTGTTTTTT.

V gene TRBV6-5 combines with J gene TRBJ2-7; the match to TRBD1 covers 10 bases. CDR3 length: 15 amino acids. V dropped 5 bases and J dropped 0; count of bases not matched to a gene: 4. The germline V gene encodes CDR1 MNHEY and CDR2 SVGAGI. Here the CDR3 reads CASSRDRGSSYEQYF. DNA for the CDR3: TGTGCCAGCAGTAGGGACAGGGGTTCCTCCTACGAGCAGTACTTC.

The rearrangement links TRBV5-6 to TRBJ2-5, with TRBD2 matching 16 bases. V gave up 0 bases and J gave up 5 bases; unmatched junction bases: 4. CDR3 size: 17 residues. The germline V gene has CDR1 SGHDT and CDR2 YYEEEE. CDR3 sequence (DNA): TGTGCCAGCAGCTTGGGGGGACTAGCGGGAGGGATGGAGACCCAGTACTTC. Translating gives CASSLGGLAGGMETQYF.